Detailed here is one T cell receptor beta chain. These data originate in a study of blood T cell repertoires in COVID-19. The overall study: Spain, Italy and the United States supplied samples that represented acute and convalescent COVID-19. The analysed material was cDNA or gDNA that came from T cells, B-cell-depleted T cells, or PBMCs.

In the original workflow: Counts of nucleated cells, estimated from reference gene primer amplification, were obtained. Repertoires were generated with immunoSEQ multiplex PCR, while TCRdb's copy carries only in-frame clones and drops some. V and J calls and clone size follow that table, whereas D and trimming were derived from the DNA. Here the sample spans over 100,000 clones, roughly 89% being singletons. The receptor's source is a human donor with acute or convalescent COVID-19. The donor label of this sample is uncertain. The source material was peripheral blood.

CDR3 region: CAWSRGHSGNTIYF. Written as DNA, the CDR3 is TGTGCCTGGAGTCGAGGGCACTCTGGAAACACCATATATTTT. V is TRBV30 and J is TRBJ1-3; D not certain. Per germline, CDR1 GTSNPN and CDR2 SVGIG (reference sequence). V gave up 2 bases and J gave up 0 bases, with 8 bases separating them. The CDR3 sequence is 14 residues long.